This T cell receptor beta chain was recovered during a study of Ad26.COV2.S vaccination and SARS-CoV-2 variants. Points from the study as a whole: The study found higher spike-specific TCR breadth in vaccine than placebo recipients.

Data came from immunoSEQ multiplex PCR; TCRdb stores just in-frame clones and leaves some out. The data show roughly 700,000 clones, around 92% seen once. The CDR3 has 13 amino acids. Trimming removed 0 bases from V and 9 bases from J, with 12 bases in between. Germline values: CDR1 LNHDA, CDR2 SQIVND (reference sequence). For this clone: Its antigen remains unidentified.

Treatment here: 15 to 20 received Ad26.COV2.S at low or high dose, single or two shots; roughly five received placebo; per-sample allocation not given. The investigators took samples on day 63 after the first vaccine or placebo injection. J is TRBJ2-7 and V is TRBV19; no definite D call. The specimen was peripheral blood, collected in a trial of Ad26.COV2.S vaccine versus placebo. This clonotype was sampled from a person aged 18-65 years who received the Ad26.COV2.S COVID-19 vaccine or a placebo. Here the CDR3 reads CASSIDLSRRQYF. CDR3 DNA: TGTGCCAGTAGTATAGATCTATCGAGAAGGCAGTACTTC.